This TCR beta chain was sequenced during a study of cytomegalovirus exposure and HLA in healthy donors. Regarding the study as a whole: Later work associated approximately 17,000 TCR beta sequences with HLA alleles at 0.05 false discovery rate. The study found most TCR sequences rare, yet found some public TCRs in many donors. In presence/absence analyses, roughly uniform sequencing depth across donors was assumed.

V gave up 6 bases and J gave up 5 bases; unmatched junction bases: 9. Germline CDR1 reads MNHNY; CDR2 reads SVGAGI (reference sequence). The CDR3 sequence is 15 residues long. 60 Vbeta and 13 Jbeta primers were used in PCR. Sequencing used immunoSEQ multiplex PCR; TCRdb keeps in-frame clones, though not all of them. The sample includes roughly 200,000 clones, over 70% of them seen just once. Comments on this clone: No antigen is known for it.

This receptor was taken from a young man in good health and CMV-seronegative. V usage is TRBV6-6 and J usage is TRBJ1-5, with 8 positions matching TRBD1. The sample consisted of PBMCs. CDR3 nucleotide sequence: TGTGCCAGCAGGGACTACAGGGGGGGCGATCAGCCCCAGCATTTT. Its translation is CASRDYRGGDQPQHF.